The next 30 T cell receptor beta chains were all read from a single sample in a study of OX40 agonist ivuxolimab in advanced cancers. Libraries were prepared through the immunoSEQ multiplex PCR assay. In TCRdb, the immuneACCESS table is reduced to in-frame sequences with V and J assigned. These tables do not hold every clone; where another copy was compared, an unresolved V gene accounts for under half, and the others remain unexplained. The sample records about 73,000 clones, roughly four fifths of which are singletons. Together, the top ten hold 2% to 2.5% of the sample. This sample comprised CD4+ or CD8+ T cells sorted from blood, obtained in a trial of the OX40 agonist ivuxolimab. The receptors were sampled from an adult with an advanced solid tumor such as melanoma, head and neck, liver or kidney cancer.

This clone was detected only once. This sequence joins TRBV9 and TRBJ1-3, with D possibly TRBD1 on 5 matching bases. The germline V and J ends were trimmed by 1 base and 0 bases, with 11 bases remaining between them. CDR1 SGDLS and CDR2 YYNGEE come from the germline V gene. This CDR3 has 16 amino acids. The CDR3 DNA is TGTGCCAGCAGCGTAACAGGTGGATACTCTGGAAACACCATATATTTT. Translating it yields CASSVTGGYSGNTIYF.

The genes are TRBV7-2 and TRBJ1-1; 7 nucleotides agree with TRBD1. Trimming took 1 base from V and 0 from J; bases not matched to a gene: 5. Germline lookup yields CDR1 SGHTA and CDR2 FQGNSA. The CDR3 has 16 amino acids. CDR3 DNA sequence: TGTGCCAGCAGCTTAGTGGGGACAGTGTTGAACACTGAAGCTTTCTTT. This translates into CASSLVGTVLNTEAFF.

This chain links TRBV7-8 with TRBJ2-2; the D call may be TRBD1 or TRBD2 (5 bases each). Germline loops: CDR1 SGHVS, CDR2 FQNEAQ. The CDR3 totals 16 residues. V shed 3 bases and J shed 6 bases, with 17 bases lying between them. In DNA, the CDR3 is TGTGCCAGCAGCTTGGGGGACCCAACCCTCGCCGGGGAGCTGTTTTTT. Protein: CASSLGDPTLAGELFF.

This CDR3 reads CASSIDHGQGYLAGNTIYF. Here the CDR3 DNA reads TGTGCCAGTAGTATAGATCATGGACAGGGCTACCTCGCTGGAAACACCATATATTTT. The rearrangement uses TRBV19 and TRBJ1-3; 8 positions match TRBD1. CDR3 length: 19 amino acids. V lost 0 bases and J lost 2; bases outside the gene matches: 12. Germline lookup yields CDR1 LNHDA and CDR2 SQIVND (reference sequence).

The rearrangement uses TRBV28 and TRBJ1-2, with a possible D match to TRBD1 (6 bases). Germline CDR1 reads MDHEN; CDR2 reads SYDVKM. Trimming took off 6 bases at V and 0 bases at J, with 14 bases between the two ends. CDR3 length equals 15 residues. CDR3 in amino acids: CASRNPQGTNYGYTF. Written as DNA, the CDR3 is TGTGCCAGCAGGAATCCACAGGGTACTAACTATGGCTACACCTTC.

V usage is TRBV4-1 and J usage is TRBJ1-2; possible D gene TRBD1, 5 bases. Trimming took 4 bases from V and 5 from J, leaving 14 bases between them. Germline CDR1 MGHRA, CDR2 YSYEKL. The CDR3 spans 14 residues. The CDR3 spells CASSLAGGGYGYTF. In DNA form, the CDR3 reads TGCGCCAGCAGCCTGGCCGGGGGAGGGTATGGCTACACCTTC.

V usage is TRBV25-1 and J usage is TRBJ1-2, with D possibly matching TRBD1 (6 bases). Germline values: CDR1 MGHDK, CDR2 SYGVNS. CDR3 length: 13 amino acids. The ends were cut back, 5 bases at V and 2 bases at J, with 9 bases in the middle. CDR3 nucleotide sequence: TGTGCCAGCAGTCTCGGACAGAACTATGGCTACACCTTC. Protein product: CASSLGQNYGYTF.

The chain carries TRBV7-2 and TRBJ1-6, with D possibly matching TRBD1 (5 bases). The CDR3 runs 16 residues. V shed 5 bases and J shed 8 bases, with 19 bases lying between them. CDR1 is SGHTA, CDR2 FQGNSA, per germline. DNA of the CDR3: TGTGCCAGCAGCCCTCCCCGGGGGACTTGGGATTCACCCCTCCACTTT. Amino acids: CASSPPRGTWDSPLHF.

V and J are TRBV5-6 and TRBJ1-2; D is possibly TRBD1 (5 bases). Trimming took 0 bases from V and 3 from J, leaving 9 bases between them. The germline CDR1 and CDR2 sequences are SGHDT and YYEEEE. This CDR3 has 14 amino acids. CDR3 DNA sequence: TGTGCCAGCAGCTTGGCGGGGGAGGACTATGGCTACACCTTC. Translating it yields CASSLAGEDYGYTF. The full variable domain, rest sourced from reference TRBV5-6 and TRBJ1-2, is DAGVTQSPTHLIKTRGQQVTLRCSPKSGHDTVSWYQQALGQGPQFIFQYYEEEERQRGNFPDRFSGHQFPNYSSELNVNALLLGDSALYLCASSLAGEDYGYTFGSGTRLTVV.

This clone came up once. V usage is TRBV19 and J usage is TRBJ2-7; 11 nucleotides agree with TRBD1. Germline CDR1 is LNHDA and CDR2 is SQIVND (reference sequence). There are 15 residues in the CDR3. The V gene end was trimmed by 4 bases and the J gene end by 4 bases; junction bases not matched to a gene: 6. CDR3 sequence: CASSTPGQGVYEQYF. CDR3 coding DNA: TGTGCCAGTAGTACGCCGGGACAGGGGGTTTACGAGCAGTACTTC. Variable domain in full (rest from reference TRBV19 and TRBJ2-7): DGGITQSPKYLFRKEGQNVTLSCEQNLNHDAMYWYRQDPGQGLRLIYYSQIVNDFQKGDIAEGYSVSREKKESFPLTVTSAQKNPTAFYLCASSTPGQGVYEQYFGPGTRLTVT.

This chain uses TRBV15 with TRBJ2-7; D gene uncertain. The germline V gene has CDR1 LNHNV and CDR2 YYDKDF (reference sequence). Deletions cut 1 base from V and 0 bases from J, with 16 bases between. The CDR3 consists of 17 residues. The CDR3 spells CATSRALGFWGSYEQYF. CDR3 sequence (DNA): TGTGCCACCAGCAGAGCCCTTGGGTTTTGGGGCTCCTACGAGCAGTACTTC. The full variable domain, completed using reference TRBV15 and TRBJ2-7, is DAMVIQNPRYQVTQFGKPVTLSCSQTLNHNVMYWYQQKSSQAPKLLFHYYDKDFNNEADTPDNFQSRRPNTSFCFLDIRSPGLGDTAMYLCATSRALGFWGSYEQYFGPGTRLTVT.

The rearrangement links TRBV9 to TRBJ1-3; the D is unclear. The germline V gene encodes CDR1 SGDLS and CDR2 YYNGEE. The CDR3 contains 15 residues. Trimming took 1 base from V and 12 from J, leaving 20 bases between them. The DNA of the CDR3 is TGTGCCAGCAGCGTAACTCAGAGTCGGGCGGCTTACATATATTTT. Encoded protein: CASSVTQSRAAYIYF.

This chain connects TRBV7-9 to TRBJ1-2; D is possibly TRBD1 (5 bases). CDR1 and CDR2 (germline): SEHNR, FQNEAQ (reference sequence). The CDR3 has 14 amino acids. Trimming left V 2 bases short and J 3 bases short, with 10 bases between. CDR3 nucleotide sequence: TGTGCCAGCAGCTTAAGGGGATCGGACTATGGCTACACCTTC. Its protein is CASSLRGSDYGYTF.

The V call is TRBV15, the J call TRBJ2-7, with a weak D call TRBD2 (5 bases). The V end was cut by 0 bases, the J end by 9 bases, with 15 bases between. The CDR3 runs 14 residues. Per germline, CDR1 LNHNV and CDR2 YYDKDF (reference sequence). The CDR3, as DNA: TGTGCCACCAGCAGAGATCCCCAGAGCGGTGGGCAGTACTTC. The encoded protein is CATSRDPQSGGQYF.

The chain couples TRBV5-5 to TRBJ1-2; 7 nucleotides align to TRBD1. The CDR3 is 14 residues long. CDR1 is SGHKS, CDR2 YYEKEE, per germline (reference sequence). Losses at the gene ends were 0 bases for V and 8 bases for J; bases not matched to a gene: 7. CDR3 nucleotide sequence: TGTGCCAGCAGCTTGGCCAAGGGGGCTGGCGGCTACACCTTC. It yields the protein CASSLAKGAGGYTF.

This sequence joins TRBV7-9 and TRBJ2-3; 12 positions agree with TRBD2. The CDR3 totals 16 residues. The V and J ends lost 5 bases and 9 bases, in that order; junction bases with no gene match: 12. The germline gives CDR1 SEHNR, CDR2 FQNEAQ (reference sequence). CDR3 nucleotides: TGTGCCAGCAGCGACAATCTAGCGGGAGGGCGTCAGACGCAGTATTTT. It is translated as CASSDNLAGGRQTQYF.

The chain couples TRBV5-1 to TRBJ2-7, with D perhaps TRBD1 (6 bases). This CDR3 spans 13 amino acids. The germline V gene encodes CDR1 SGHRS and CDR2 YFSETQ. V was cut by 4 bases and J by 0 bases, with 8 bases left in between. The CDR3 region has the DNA TGCGCCAGCAGCCGGGACATCTCCTACGAGCAGTACTTC. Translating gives CASSRDISYEQYF.

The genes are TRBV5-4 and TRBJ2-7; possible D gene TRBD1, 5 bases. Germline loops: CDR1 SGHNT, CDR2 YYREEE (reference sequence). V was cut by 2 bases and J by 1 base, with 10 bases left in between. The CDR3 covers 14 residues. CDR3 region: CASSLAGPSYEQYF. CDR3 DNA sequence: TGTGCCAGCAGCTTAGCAGGGCCATCCTACGAGCAGTACTTC. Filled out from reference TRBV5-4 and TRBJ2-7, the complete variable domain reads ETGVTQSPTHLIKTRGQQVTLRCSSQSGHNTVSWYQQALGQGPQFIFQYYREEENGRGNFPPRFSGLQFPNYSSELNVNALELDDSALYLCASSLAGPSYEQYFGPGTRLTVT.

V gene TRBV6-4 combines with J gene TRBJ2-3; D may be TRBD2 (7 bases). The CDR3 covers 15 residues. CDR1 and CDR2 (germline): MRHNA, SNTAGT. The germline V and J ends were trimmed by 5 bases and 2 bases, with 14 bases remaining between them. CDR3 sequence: CASSRGAEVTDTQYF. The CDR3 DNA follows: TGTGCCAGCAGTCGGGGGGCGGAGGTCACAGATACGCAGTATTTT.

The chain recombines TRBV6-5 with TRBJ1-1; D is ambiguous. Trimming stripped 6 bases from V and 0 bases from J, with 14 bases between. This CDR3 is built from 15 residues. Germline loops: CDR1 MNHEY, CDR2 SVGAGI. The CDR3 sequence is CASRPYLPMNTEAFF. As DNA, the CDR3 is TGTGCCAGCAGGCCATACCTACCCATGAACACTGAAGCTTTCTTT.

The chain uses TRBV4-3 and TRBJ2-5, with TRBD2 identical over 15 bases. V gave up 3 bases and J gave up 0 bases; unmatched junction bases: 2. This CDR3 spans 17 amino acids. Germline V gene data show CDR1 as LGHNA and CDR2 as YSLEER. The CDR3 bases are TGCGCCAGCAGCCAGGGACTAGCGGGGGGTTACCAAGAGACCCAGTACTTC. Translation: CASSQGLAGGYQETQYF.

Here the CDR3 DNA reads TGCGCCAGCAGCCTCCTAAATACAGGGATCACTGAAGCTTTCTTT. Residues: CASSLLNTGITEAFF. This chain connects TRBV4-1 to TRBJ1-1; possible D gene TRBD1, 6 bases. This CDR3 has 15 residues. With 4 bases removed from V and 4 bases from J, the gap between germline ends came to 16 bases. Germline V gene lookup returns CDR1 MGHRA and CDR2 YSYEKL.

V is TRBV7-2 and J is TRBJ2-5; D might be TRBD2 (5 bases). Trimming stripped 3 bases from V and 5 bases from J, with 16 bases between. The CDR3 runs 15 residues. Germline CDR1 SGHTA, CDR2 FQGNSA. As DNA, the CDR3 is TGTGCCAGCAGCTTCTCAGTAGACTGGAGGGAGACCCAGTACTTC. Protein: CASSFSVDWRETQYF.

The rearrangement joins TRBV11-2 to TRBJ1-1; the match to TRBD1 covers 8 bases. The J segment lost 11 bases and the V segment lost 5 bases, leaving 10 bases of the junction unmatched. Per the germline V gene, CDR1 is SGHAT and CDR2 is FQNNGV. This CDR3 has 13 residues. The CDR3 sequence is CASSPGTGRRAFF. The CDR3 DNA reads TGTGCCAGCAGCCCCGGGACAGGCCGCCGTGCTTTCTTT.

The CDR3 loop is CATRREGATDTQYF. CDR3 sequence (DNA): TGTGCCACCAGGAGAGAGGGAGCCACAGATACGCAGTATTTT. V usage is TRBV10-3 and J usage is TRBJ2-3; D is perhaps TRBD2 (5 bases). Per germline, CDR1 ENHRY and CDR2 SYGVKD. The V gene lost 10 bases and the J gene lost 2 bases, with 16 bases spanning the gap. This CDR3 spans 14 amino acids.

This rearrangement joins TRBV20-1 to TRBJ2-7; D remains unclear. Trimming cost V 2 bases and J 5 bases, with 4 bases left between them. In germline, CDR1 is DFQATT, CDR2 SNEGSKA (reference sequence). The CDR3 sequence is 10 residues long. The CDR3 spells CSARNDEQYF. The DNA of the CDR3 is TGCAGTGCTAGAAACGACGAGCAGTACTTC.

CDR3 sequence: CASSYGEHGEQYF. For the CDR3, the DNA is TGTGCCAGCAGTTACGGGGAACATGGCGAGCAGTACTTC. The chain is built from TRBV6-5 and TRBJ2-7, with D unresolved. V was shortened by 2 bases and J by 6 bases, with 11 bases between the two germline ends. Germline CDR1 MNHEY, CDR2 SVGAGI. The CDR3 is 13 residues long.

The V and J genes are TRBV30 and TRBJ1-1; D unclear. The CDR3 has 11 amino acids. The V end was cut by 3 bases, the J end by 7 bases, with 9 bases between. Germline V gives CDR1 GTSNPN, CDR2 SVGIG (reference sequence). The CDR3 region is CAWSLYGEAFF. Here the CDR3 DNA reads TGTGCCTGGAGCCTATACGGTGAAGCTTTCTTT.

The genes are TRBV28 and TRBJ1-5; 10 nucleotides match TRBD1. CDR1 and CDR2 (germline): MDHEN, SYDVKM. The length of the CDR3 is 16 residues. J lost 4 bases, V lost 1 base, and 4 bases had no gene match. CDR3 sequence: CASSLSTGGWNQPQHF. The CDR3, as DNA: TGTGCCAGCAGTTTATCGACAGGGGGCTGGAATCAGCCCCAGCATTTT.

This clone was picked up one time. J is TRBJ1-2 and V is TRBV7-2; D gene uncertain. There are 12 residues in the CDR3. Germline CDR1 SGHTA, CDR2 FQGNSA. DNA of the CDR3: TGTGCGAGTAGCGAAGGATTTAATGGCTACACCTTC. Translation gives CASSEGFNGYTF.